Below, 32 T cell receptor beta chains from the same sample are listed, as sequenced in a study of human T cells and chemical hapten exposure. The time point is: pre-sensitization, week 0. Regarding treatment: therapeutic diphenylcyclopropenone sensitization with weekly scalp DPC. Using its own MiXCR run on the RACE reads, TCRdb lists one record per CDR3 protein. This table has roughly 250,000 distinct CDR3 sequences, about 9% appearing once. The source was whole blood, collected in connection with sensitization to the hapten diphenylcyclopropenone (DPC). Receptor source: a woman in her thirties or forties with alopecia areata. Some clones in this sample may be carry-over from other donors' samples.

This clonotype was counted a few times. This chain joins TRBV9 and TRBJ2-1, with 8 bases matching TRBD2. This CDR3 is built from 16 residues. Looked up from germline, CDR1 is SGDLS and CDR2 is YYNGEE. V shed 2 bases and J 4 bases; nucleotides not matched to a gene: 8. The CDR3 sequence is CASSVTPLADYNEQFF. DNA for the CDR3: TGTGCCAGCAGCGTCACACCACTAGCGGATTACAATGAGCAGTTCTTC.

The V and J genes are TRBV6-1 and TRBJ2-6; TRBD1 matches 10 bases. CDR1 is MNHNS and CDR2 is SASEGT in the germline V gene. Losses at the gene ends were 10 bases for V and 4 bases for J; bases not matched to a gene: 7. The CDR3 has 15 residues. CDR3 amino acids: CATRQGADGANVLTF. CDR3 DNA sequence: TGTGCCACCAGACAGGGGGCCGACGGGGCCAACGTCCTGACTTTC.

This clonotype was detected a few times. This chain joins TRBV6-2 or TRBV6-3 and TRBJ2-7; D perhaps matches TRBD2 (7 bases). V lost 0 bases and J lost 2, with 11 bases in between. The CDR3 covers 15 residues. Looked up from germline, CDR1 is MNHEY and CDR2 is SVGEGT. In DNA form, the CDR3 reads TGTGCCAGCAGTTACTCGTCGGGGGGCCCCTACGAGCAGTACTTC. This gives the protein CASSYSSGGPYEQYF.

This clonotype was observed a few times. CDR3 in amino acids: CASSPPADLAIYF. In DNA form, the CDR3 reads TGTGCCAGCTCACCACCGGCGGACCTGGCCATATATTTT. The rearrangement uses TRBV18 and TRBJ1-3; D not resolved. Trimming shortened V by 0 bases and J by 11 bases, and 11 bases separated the two germline ends. The CDR3 length is 13 residues. Germline V lookup: CDR1 KGHSH, CDR2 LQKENI. Based on the CDR3 plus reference TRBV18 and TRBJ1-3, the full variable domain is NAGVMQNPRHLVRRRGQEARLRCSPMKGHSHVYWYRQLPEEGLKFMVYLQKENIIDESGMPKERFSAEFPKEGPSILRIQQVVRGDSAAYFCASSPPADLAIYFGEGSWLTVV.

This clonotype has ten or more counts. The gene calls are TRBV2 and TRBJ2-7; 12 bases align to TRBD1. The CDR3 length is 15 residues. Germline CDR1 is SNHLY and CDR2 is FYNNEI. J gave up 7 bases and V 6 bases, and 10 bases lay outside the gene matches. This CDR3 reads CASSPGDRGPGEQYF. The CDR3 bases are TGTGCCAGCAGCCCGGGGGACAGGGGGCCTGGGGAGCAGTACTTC. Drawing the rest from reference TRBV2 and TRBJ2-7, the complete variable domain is EPEVTQTPSHQVTQMGQEVILRCVPISNHLYFYWYRQILGQKVEFLVSFYNNEISEKSEIFDDQFSVERPDGSNFTLKIRSTKLEDSAMYFCASSPGDRGPGEQYFGPGTRLTVT.

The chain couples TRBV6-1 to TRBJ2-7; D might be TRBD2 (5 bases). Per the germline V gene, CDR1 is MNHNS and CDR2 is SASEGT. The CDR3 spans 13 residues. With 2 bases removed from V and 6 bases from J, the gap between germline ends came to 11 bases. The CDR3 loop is CASSEIGLPEQYF. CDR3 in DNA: TGTGCCAGCAGTGAAATCGGACTCCCCGAGCAGTACTTC.

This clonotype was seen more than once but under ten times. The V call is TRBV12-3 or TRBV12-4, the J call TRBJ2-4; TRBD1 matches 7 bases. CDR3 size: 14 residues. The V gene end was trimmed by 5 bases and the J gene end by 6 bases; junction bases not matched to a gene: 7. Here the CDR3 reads CASSLTGNRNIQYF. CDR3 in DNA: TGTGCCAGCAGTCTGACAGGGAATAGAAACATTCAGTACTTC.

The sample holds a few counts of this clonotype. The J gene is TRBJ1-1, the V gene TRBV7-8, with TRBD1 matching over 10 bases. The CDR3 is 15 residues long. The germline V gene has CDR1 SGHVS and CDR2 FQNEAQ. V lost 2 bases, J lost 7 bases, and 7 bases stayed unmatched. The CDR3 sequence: CASSLRDRGGNEAFF. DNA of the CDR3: TGTGCCAGCAGCTTACGGGACAGGGGAGGGAATGAAGCTTTCTTT.

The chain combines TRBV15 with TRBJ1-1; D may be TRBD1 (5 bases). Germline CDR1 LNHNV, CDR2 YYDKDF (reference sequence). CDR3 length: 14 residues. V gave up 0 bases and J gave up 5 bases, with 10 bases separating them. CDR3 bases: TGTGCCACCAGCAGAGATAGTCAGGGAACTGAAGCTTTCTTT. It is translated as CATSRDSQGTEAFF.

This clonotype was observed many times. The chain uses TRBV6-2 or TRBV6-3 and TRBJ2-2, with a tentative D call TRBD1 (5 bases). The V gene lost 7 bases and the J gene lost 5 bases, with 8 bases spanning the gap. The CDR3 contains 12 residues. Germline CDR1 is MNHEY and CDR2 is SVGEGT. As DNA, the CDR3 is TGTGCCAGCAAAGGGGAAACCGGGGAGCTGTTTTTT. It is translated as CASKGETGELFF.

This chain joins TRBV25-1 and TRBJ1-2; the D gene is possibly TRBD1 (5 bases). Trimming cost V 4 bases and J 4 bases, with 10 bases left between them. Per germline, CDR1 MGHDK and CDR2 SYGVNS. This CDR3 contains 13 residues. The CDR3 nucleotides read TGTGCCAGCAGTGGACAGCCTCCCTATGGCTACACCTTC. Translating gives CASSGQPPYGYTF.

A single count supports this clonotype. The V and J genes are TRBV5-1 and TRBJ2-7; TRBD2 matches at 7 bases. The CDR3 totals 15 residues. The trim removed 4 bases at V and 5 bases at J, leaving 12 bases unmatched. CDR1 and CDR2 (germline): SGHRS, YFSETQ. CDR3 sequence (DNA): TGCGCCAGCAGCACTGCGGGGAGGGTATCCCACGAGCAGTACTTC. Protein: CASSTAGRVSHEQYF.

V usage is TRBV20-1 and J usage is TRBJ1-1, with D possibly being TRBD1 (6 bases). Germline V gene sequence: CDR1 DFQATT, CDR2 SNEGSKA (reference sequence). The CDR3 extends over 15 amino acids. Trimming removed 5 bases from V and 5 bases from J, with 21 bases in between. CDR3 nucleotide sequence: TGCAGTGCTCGCTCATACCAGGGGATAGGGACTGAAGCTTTCTTT. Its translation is CSARSYQGIGTEAFF.

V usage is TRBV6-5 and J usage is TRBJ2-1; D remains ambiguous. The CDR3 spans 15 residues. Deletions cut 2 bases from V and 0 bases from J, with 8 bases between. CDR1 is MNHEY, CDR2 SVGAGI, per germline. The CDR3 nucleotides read TGTGCCAGCAGTTACGAGGTCAACTCCTACAATGAGCAGTTCTTC. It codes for CASSYEVNSYNEQFF.

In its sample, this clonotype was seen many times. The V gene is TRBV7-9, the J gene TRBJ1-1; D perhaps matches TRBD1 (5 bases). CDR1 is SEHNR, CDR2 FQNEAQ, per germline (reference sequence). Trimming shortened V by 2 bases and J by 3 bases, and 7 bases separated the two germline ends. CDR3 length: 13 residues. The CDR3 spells CASSLLGDTEAFF. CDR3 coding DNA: TGTGCCAGCAGCTTATTAGGGGACACTGAAGCTTTCTTT.

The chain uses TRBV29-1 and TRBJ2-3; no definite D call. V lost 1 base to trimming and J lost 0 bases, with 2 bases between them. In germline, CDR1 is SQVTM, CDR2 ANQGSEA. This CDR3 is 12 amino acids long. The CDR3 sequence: CSVEASTDTQYF. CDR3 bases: TGCAGCGTTGAAGCGAGCACAGATACGCAGTATTTT.

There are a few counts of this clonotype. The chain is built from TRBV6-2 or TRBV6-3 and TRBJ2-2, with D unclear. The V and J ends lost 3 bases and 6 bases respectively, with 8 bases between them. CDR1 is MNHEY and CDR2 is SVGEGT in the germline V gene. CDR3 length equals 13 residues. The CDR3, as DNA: TGTGCCAGCAGTTATTACAGCCCCGGGGAGCTGTTTTTT. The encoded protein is CASSYYSPGELFF.

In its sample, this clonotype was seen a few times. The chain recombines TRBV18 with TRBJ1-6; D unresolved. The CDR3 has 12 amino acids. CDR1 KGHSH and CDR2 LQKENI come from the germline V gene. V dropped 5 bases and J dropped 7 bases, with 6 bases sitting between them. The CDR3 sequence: CASSTGNSPLHF. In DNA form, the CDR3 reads TGTGCCAGCTCAACCGGAAATTCACCCCTCCACTTT.

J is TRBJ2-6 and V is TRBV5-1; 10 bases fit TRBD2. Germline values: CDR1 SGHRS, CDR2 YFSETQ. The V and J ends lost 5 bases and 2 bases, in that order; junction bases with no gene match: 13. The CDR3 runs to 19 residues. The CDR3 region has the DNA TGCGCCAGCAGACTGGGAGCAACTAGCGGGATAGCTGGGGCCAACGTCCTGACTTTC. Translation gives CASRLGATSGIAGANVLTF.

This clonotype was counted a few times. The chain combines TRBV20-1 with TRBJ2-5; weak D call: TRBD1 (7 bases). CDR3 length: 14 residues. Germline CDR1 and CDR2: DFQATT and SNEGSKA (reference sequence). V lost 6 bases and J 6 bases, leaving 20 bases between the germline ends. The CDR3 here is CSAARPGGMKTQYF. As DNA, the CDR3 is TGCAGTGCCGCCAGGCCAGGGGGGATGAAGACCCAGTACTTC.

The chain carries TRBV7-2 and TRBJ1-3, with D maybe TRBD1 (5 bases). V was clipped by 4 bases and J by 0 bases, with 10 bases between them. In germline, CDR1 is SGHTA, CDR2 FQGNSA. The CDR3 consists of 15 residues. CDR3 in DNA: TGTGCCAGCAGCTGGGACTGGTACTCTGGAAACACCATATATTTT. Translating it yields CASSWDWYSGNTIYF.

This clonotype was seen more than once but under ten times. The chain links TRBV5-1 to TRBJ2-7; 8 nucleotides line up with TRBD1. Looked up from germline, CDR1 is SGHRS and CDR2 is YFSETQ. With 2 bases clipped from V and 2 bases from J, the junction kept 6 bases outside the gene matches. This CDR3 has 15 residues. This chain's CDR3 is CASSFRTGQAYEQYF. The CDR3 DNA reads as TGCGCCAGCAGCTTCAGGACAGGGCAGGCCTACGAGCAGTACTTC.

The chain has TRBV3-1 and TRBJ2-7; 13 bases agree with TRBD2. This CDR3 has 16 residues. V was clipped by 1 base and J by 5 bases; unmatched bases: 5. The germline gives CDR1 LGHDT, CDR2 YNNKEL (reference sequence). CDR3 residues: CASSQVRTSGSHEQYF. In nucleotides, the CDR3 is TGTGCCAGCAGCCAAGTCAGGACTAGCGGGAGCCACGAGCAGTACTTC.

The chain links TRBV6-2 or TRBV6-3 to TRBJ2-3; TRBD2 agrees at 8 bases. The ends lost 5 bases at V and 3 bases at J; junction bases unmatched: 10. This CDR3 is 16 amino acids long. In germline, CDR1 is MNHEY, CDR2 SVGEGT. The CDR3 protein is CASSNPGGPSTDTQYF. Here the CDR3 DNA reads TGTGCCAGCAGTAACCCGGGAGGGCCCTCGACAGATACGCAGTATTTT.

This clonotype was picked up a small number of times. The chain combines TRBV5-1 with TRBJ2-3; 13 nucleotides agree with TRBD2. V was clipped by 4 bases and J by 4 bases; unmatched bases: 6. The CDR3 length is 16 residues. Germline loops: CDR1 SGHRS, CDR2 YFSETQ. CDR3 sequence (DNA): TGCGCCAGCAGCCTACCACTAGCGGGAGGGCCAGATACGCAGTATTTT. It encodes CASSLPLAGGPDTQYF. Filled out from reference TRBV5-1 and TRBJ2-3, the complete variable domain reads KAGVTQTPRYLIKTRGQQVTLSCSPISGHRSVSWYQQTPGQGLQFLFEYFSETQRNKGNFPGRFSGRQFSNSRSEMNVSTLELGDSALYLCASSLPLAGGPDTQYFGPGTRLTVL.

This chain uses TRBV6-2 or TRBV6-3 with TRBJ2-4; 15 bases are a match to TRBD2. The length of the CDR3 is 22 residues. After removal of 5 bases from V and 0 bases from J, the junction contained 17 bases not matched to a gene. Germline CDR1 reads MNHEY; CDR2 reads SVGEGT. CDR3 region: CASSPLLLVWTSGRGAKNIQYF. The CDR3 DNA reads TGTGCCAGCAGTCCCCTTCTCCTCGTCTGGACTAGCGGGAGGGGAGCCAAAAACATTCAGTACTTC.

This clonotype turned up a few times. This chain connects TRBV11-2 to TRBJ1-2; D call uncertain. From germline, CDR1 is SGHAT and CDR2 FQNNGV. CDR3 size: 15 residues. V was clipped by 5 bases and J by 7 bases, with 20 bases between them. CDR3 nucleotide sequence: TGTGCCAGCAGCCCCGCGGCGTACGGGTCTCTTGGCTACACCTTC. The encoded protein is CASSPAAYGSLGYTF.

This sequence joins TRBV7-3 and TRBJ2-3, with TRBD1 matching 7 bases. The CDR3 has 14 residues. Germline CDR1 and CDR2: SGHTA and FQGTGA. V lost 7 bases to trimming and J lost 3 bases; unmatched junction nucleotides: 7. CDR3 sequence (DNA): TGTGCCAGCAACAGACAGGGATCAACAGATACGCAGTATTTT. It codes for CASNRQGSTDTQYF.

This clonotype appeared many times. In DNA, the CDR3 is TGCGCCAGCAGCTTGCTCGGCGAAATCAATGAGCAGTTCTTC. Residues: CASSLLGEINEQFF. The chain links TRBV5-1 to TRBJ2-1; D remains unclear. V was trimmed by 1 base and J by 6 bases, leaving 11 bases between them. The CDR3 sequence is 14 residues long. The germline CDR1 and CDR2 sequences are SGHRS and YFSETQ.

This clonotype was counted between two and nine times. The DNA for the CDR3 is TGCGCCAGCAGCCAATCCGGGACAGGCCACCAAGAGACCCAGTACTTC. This gives the protein CASSQSGTGHQETQYF. The V call is TRBV4-3, the J call TRBJ2-5; TRBD1 agrees at 8 bases. V lost 2 bases to trimming and J lost 0 bases; unmatched junction nucleotides: 5. Germline loops: CDR1 LGHNA, CDR2 YSLEER. This CDR3 comprises 16 residues.

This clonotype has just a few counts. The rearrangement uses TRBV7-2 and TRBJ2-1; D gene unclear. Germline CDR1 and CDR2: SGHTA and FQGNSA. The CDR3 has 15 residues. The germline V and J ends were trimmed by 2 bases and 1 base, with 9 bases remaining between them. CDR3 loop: CASSLTDGSYNEQFF. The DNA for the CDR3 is TGTGCCAGCAGCTTAACGGACGGTTCCTACAATGAGCAGTTCTTC.

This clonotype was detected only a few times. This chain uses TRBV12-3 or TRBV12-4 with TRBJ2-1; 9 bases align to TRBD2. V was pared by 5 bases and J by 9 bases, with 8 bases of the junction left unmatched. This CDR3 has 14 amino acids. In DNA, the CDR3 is TGTGCCAGCAGTGTTAGCGGGAGTTCGGGTGAGCAGTTCTTC. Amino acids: CASSVSGSSGEQFF.